The rows below give T cell receptor beta chains drawn from one sample of a study of blood T cells in healthy people across ages. TCRdb reanalysed the 5' RACE reads using MiXCR and keeps one entry per CDR3 protein. The sample has some 900,000 distinct CDR3 sequences, roughly 52% seen once. Sample: blood. The origin of the receptors is a man aged 25-45 years in good health. The CDR3 runs from the conserved cysteine through the conserved F or W. D genes are given only for firm matches. Size values are once, few and many counts, or a class for expanded clones, and some rows have none.

cdr3_nt cdr3_aa d_call j_call v_call clone_size cdr3_length
TGTGCCAGCAGCTTAGGAAATCGGCGTGGGGCTTTCTTT CASSLGNRRGAFF - TRBJ1-1 TRBV7-2 - 13
TGTGCCAGCAGCTTAGATCCCCGCGGGGGGATTTACAATGAGCAGTTCTTC CASSLDPRGGIYNEQFF TRBD2 TRBJ2-1 TRBV11-3 - 17
TGCAGTGCTTTAGACAGGGGAGGAATGGAAAAACTGTTTTTT CSALDRGGMEKLFF TRBD1 TRBJ1-4 TRBV20-1 - 14
TGTGCCAGCGGCACGGCTCAAGAGACCCAGTACTTC CASGTAQETQYF - TRBJ2-5 TRBV12-3/TRBV12-4 - 12
TGTGCCAGCAGCTCGCTAGCGGGGGGACTCAATGAGCAGTTCTTC CASSSLAGGLNEQFF TRBD2 TRBJ2-1 TRBV7-2 - 15
TGTGCCAGCAGTTGGGGTTATACGCAGTATTTT CASSWGYTQYF - TRBJ2-3 TRBV6-2/TRBV6-3 once 11
TGTGCCACCAGCAGAGGGGGGACCCTAGCCAAAAACATTCAGTACTTC CATSRGGTLAKNIQYF - TRBJ2-4 TRBV15 - 16
TGTGCCAGCAGTCCGGAACCGGGACAGAATTTCTATGGCTACACCTTC CASSPEPGQNFYGYTF TRBD1 TRBJ1-2 TRBV28 - 16
TGCAGCGTTGAAGCAGCGCAGTCCACTGAAGCTTTCTTT CSVEAAQSTEAFF - TRBJ1-1 TRBV29-1 few 13
TGCGCCAGCAGCCCAAGGGGGATTGAGCAGTTCTTC CASSPRGIEQFF - TRBJ2-1 TRBV4-1 few 12
TGTGCCAGCAGCTACCGGGACAGACTTCAAAAACTGTTTTTT CASSYRDRLQKLFF TRBD1 TRBJ1-4 TRBV12-3/TRBV12-4 few 14
TGCAGTGCGCAACTAGCGGGGGGTTTCTCCTACGAGCAGTACTTC CSAQLAGGFSYEQYF TRBD2 TRBJ2-7 TRBV20-1 - 15
TGCGCCAGCAGCCATTTTCAGGGGGCCTACGAGCAGTACTTC CASSHFQGAYEQYF TRBD1 TRBJ2-7 TRBV4-1 few 14
TGTGCCAGCAGTAGACAGGGGGCGGGTAATCAGCCCCAGCATTTT CASSRQGAGNQPQHF TRBD1 TRBJ1-5 TRBV6-5 - 15
TGTGCCAGCAGTTTAGCCGCCGGGCGGGACATTCAGTACTTC CASSLAAGRDIQYF - TRBJ2-4 TRBV12-3/TRBV12-4 - 14
TGCAGCGTTGAAGATCATAAGGTAGCGGGGGGTTTGAGCTCCTACAATGAGCAGTTCTTC CSVEDHKVAGGLSSYNEQFF TRBD2 TRBJ2-1 TRBV29-1 few 20
TGCAGCGTTGAAGATCGGTATCGGGGGGCCACAGATACGCAGTATTTT CSVEDRYRGATDTQYF - TRBJ2-3 TRBV29-1 few 16
TGCGCCAGCAGCTGGGGCTACGGGAGTAGTCCCTACGAGCAGTACTTC CASSWGYGSSPYEQYF - TRBJ2-7 TRBV4-1 few 16
TGTGCCAGCAGTTTCTCTAACGGCAGAGCCCAGTACTTC CASSFSNGRAQYF - TRBJ2-7 TRBV12-3/TRBV12-4 - 13
TGTGCCAGCAGTATTCCCCGACTAGCGGGCCCCCGGGAGCTGTTTTTT CASSIPRLAGPRELFF TRBD2 TRBJ2-2 TRBV7-4 few 16
TGTGCCAGCAGCCAAGTAAGCGGGGCGGGGAGGACCCAGTACTTC CASSQVSGAGRTQYF TRBD2 TRBJ2-5 TRBV3-1 - 15
TGTGCCAGCATTTTCTCCGGGAACGAGCAGTACTTC CASIFSGNEQYF - TRBJ2-7 TRBV12-3/TRBV12-4 - 12
TGTGCCAGCAGTTCCCCGGGGGGTAACCACTACGAGCAGTACTTC CASSSPGGNHYEQYF TRBD2 TRBJ2-7 TRBV28 few 15
TGCAGTGCTAGAGACCTCAGCGACTACGAACCCCCCCGGCAGTACTTC CSARDLSDYEPPRQYF - TRBJ2-5 TRBV20-1 once 16